This T cell receptor beta chain was observed in a study of blood T cells in healthy people across ages. Each donor gave 9 to 10 milliliters of peripheral blood. This CDR3 region has 13 residues. The V gene lost 6 bases and the J gene lost 1 base, with 12 bases spanning the gap. From germline, CDR1 is DFQATT and CDR2 SNEGSKA (reference sequence). In this sample, this clonotype turned up once. Alongside a J-beta primer mix, a sample-barcoded 5' primer served in a second PCR lasting about 6 to 11 cycles. Every molecule of cDNA carried a tag from a template-switch adaptor with 12 random nucleotides. Each CDR3 protein is one row after TCRdb ran MiXCR on the 5' RACE reads. The sample shows hundreds of thousands of distinct CDR3 sequences, over 20% of them seen only once.

The receptor was derived from a man in his 70s in good health. Sequencing used blood. This sequence joins TRBV20-1 and TRBJ2-5; D is unclear. Here the CDR3 reads CSATYDIQETQYF. In DNA, the CDR3 is TGCAGTGCGACCTACGACATCCAAGAGACCCAGTACTTC.